What follows are 21 T cell receptor beta chains derived from one specimen sequenced in a study of OX40 agonist ivuxolimab in advanced cancers. Profiling relied on immunoSEQ multiplex PCR, and the TCRdb table lists in-frame clones only, not all of them. The sample yields 80,000 to 90,000 clones, around four fifths seen once. Specimen: CD4+ or CD8+ T cells sorted from blood, collected in a trial of the OX40 agonist ivuxolimab. Every receptor here comes from an adult with an advanced solid tumor such as melanoma, head and neck, liver or kidney cancer.

This chain connects TRBV7-3 to TRBJ2-1; tentatively, D is TRBD2 (6 bases). This CDR3 has 14 amino acids. CDR1 and CDR2 (germline): SGHTA, FQGTGA. Trimming stripped 2 bases from V and 9 bases from J, with 14 bases between. CDR3 nucleotides: TGTGCCAGCAGCTTATTGGGGGGTGAGGGTGAGCAGTTCTTC. Translating it yields CASSLLGGEGEQFF.

This rearrangement joins TRBV15 to TRBJ2-7, with no clear D. V was shortened by 0 bases and J by 5 bases, with 5 bases between the two germline ends. Germline V gene data show CDR1 as LNHNV and CDR2 as YYDKDF (reference sequence). The CDR3 extends over 12 amino acids. For the CDR3, the DNA is TGTGCCACCAGCAGAGAAGGGAACGAGCAGTACTTC. It encodes CATSREGNEQYF.

The chain combines TRBV7-9 with TRBJ2-7, with a tentative D call TRBD2 (5 bases). The CDR3 contains 13 residues. V was pared by 6 bases and J by 3 bases, with 12 bases between. The V gene's germline CDR1 is SEHNR and CDR2 FQNEAQ (reference sequence). The CDR3, as DNA: TGTGCCAGCAGTTGGAGCGGAGACTACGAGCAGTACTTC. This gives the protein CASSWSGDYEQYF.

As to this clone: This same CDR3 is encoded by further DNA sequences in the sample. The genes are TRBV12-5 and TRBJ2-6; D remains unclear. Germline V gives CDR1 LGHNT, CDR2 FRNRAP. Trimming pared 6 bases from V and 1 base from J, leaving 4 bases between. This CDR3 region has 13 residues. CDR3 sequence: CASGPSGANVLTF. CDR3 coding DNA: TGTGCTAGTGGCCCGTCTGGGGCCAACGTCCTGACTTTC.

The rearrangement joins TRBV6-5 to TRBJ1-6; D uncertain. V lost 7 bases and J 8 bases, leaving 9 bases between the germline ends. The CDR3 has 12 residues. Germline lookup yields CDR1 MNHEY and CDR2 SVGAGI. Written as DNA, the CDR3 is TGTGCCAGCAAACAGCCAGATTCACCCCTCCACTTT. Translating gives CASKQPDSPLHF.

This clone was detected once. The chain uses TRBV19 and TRBJ2-3; 7 nucleotides match TRBD1. Germline-derived CDR1 and CDR2 are LNHDA and SQIVND (reference sequence). With V trimmed by 5 bases and J by 4 bases, 6 bases remained unmatched. CDR3 length: 14 amino acids. The CDR3 here is CASSVTGSADTQYF. CDR3 in DNA: TGTGCCAGTAGTGTGACAGGGAGTGCAGATACGCAGTATTTT.

The chain is built from TRBV7-3 and TRBJ1-2, with a possible D match to TRBD1 (6 bases). The CDR3 loop spans 15 amino acids. V was clipped by 5 bases and J by 4 bases, with 17 bases between them. Germline-derived CDR1 and CDR2 are SGHTA and FQGTGA. CDR3 sequence: CASSPSGGAGYGYTF. DNA of the CDR3: TGTGCCAGCAGCCCTTCTGGGGGGGCGGGCTATGGCTACACCTTC.

The chain joins TRBV27 to TRBJ1-2, with unresolved D. Looked up from germline, CDR1 is MNHEY and CDR2 is SMNVEV (reference sequence). V lost 8 bases and J 3 bases, leaving 13 bases between the germline ends. The length of the CDR3 is 13 residues. In DNA, the CDR3 is TGTGCCAGCTCGCAGAGGAATTACTATGGCTACACCTTC. It specifies CASSQRNYYGYTF.

The count of this clone is one. The chain combines TRBV19 with TRBJ1-3, with D possibly matching TRBD1 (6 bases). The CDR3 consists of 15 residues. Trimming removed 2 bases from V and 0 bases from J, with 8 bases in between. In germline, CDR1 is LNHDA, CDR2 SQIVND (reference sequence). The CDR3 here is CASSIRTASGNTIYF. Written as DNA, the CDR3 is TGTGCCAGTAGTATAAGGACAGCCTCTGGAAACACCATATATTTT.

The rearrangement joins TRBV5-1 to TRBJ2-7; 9 bases agree with TRBD1. V shed 4 bases, J shed 4 bases, and the junction held 6 bases outside the gene matches. The CDR3 is made up of 14 amino acids. From germline, CDR1 is SGHRS and CDR2 YFSETQ. The CDR3 reads CASSAGQGPYEQYF. CDR3 nucleotides: TGCGCCAGCAGCGCGGGACAGGGCCCTTACGAGCAGTACTTC.

The J gene is TRBJ1-2, the V gene TRBV4-1, with 10 bases fitting TRBD1. This CDR3 has 14 residues. Trimming took 6 bases from V and 7 from J; bases not matched to a gene: 8. In germline, CDR1 is MGHRA, CDR2 YSYEKL. The chain's CDR3 is CASSQSTGGLGYTF. CDR3 bases: TGCGCCAGCAGTCAATCGACAGGGGGCCTTGGCTACACCTTC.

The genes are TRBV5-8 and TRBJ1-6, with a possible D match to TRBD1 (6 bases). The CDR3 runs to 18 residues. Trimming removed 0 bases from V and 0 bases from J, with 13 bases in between. Germline CDR1 SGHTS, CDR2 YDEGEE. Written as DNA, the CDR3 is TGTGCCAGCAGCTTGGCCATTACAGGGAGCTCCTATAATTCACCCCTCCACTTT. It specifies CASSLAITGSSYNSPLHF. The full variable domain, in which reference TRBV5-8 and TRBJ1-6 provide the parts outside the CDR3, is EAGVTQSPTHLIKTRGQQATLRCSPISGHTSVYWYQQALGLGLQFLLWYDEGEERNRGNFPPRFSGRQFPNYSSELNVNALELEDSALYLCASSLAITGSSYNSPLHFGNGTRLTVT.

The chain links TRBV2 to TRBJ1-1; D might be TRBD1 (6 bases). The CDR3 runs to 13 residues. Germline V gives CDR1 SNHLY, CDR2 FYNNEI. Trimming cost V 7 bases and J 5 bases, with 14 bases left between them. CDR3 DNA sequence: TGTGCCAGCATCCCAGGGGAAGGGACTGAAGCTTTCTTT. Protein product: CASIPGEGTEAFF.

This chain links TRBV13 with TRBJ2-3, with D tentatively TRBD2 (6 bases). The V gene's germline CDR1 is PRHDT and CDR2 FYEKMQ (reference sequence). CDR3 size: 16 residues. The germline V and J ends were trimmed by 3 bases and 0 bases, with 13 bases remaining between them. The CDR3: CASSLRRDHSTDTQYF. The CDR3 region has the DNA TGTGCCAGCAGCTTGAGGCGGGATCATAGCACAGATACGCAGTATTTT.

A note on this clone: This sample also contains other DNA sequences that code for the same CDR3. The rearrangement links TRBV7-9 to TRBJ1-2; D is uncertain. Deletions cut 5 bases from V and 5 bases from J, with 12 bases between. CDR1 is SEHNR, CDR2 FQNEAQ, per germline (reference sequence). The CDR3 is 13 amino acids. The CDR3 sequence is CASSLIRDYGYTF. The CDR3, as DNA: TGTGCCAGCAGCCTGATCCGAGATTATGGCTACACCTTC.

The J gene is TRBJ2-1, the V gene TRBV7-3; 9 bases align to TRBD2. The germline CDR1 and CDR2 sequences are SGHTA and FQGTGA. The CDR3 runs 15 residues. Trimming at V came to 3 bases and at J to 2 bases, leaving 2 bases not matched to a gene. The CDR3 is CASSFQRGAYNEQFF. CDR3 coding DNA: TGTGCCAGCAGCTTCCAGCGGGGGGCCTACAATGAGCAGTTCTTC.

The rearrangement joins TRBV5-5 to TRBJ2-3; 12 positions agree with TRBD2. Germline CDR1 reads SGHKS; CDR2 reads YYEKEE (reference sequence). This CDR3 region has 16 residues. With 2 bases clipped from V and 4 bases from J, the junction kept 5 bases outside the gene matches. This chain's CDR3 is CASSFLAGGPPDTQYF. Written as DNA, the CDR3 is TGTGCCAGCAGCTTCCTAGCGGGGGGGCCACCAGATACGCAGTATTTT. The entire variable domain, with the rest obtained from reference TRBV5-5 and TRBJ2-3, is as follows: DAGVTQSPTHLIKTRGQQVTLRCSPISGHKSVSWYQQVLGQGPQFIFQYYEKEERGRGNFPDRFSARQFPNYSSELNVNALLLGDSALYLCASSFLAGGPPDTQYFGPGTRLTVL.

This sequence joins TRBV28 and TRBJ1-1; 9 positions agree with TRBD1. This CDR3 contains 16 residues. Trimming removed 2 bases from V and 6 bases from J; junction bases left unmatched: 10. Germline-derived CDR1 and CDR2 are MDHEN and SYDVKM. The CDR3 here is CASSLHHGTGYAEAFF. The CDR3 coding sequence is TGTGCCAGCAGTTTACACCACGGGACAGGGTACGCTGAAGCTTTCTTT.

This clone has only one observation. The rearrangement links TRBV11-2 to TRBJ2-5, with D tentatively TRBD1 or TRBD2 (6 bases each). Looked up from germline, CDR1 is SGHAT and CDR2 is FQNNGV. The CDR3 runs 14 residues. Trimming took 5 bases from V and 5 from J, leaving 15 bases between them. The CDR3 DNA reads as TGTGCCAGCAGCGGGGGGCCGACTGGGGAGACCCAGTACTTC. Its translation is CASSGGPTGETQYF.

This rearrangement joins TRBV2 to TRBJ1-1; weak D call: TRBD1 (5 bases). The germline V and J ends were trimmed by 6 bases and 0 bases, with 8 bases remaining between them. The CDR3 spans 13 residues. Germline values: CDR1 SNHLY, CDR2 FYNNEI. The CDR3 nucleotides read TGTGCCAGCAGAGGGGAACTGAACACTGAAGCTTTCTTT. This codes for CASRGELNTEAFF.

The chain recombines TRBV29-1 with TRBJ1-1; 7 bases are a match to TRBD1. This CDR3 is 12 amino acids long. Germline CDR1 and CDR2: SQVTM and ANQGSEA. V shed 6 bases, J shed 5 bases, and the junction held 6 bases outside the gene matches. The CDR3 DNA follows: TGCAGCGTCGACAGGGTAGTTACTGAAGCTTTCTTT. Protein: CSVDRVVTEAFF.